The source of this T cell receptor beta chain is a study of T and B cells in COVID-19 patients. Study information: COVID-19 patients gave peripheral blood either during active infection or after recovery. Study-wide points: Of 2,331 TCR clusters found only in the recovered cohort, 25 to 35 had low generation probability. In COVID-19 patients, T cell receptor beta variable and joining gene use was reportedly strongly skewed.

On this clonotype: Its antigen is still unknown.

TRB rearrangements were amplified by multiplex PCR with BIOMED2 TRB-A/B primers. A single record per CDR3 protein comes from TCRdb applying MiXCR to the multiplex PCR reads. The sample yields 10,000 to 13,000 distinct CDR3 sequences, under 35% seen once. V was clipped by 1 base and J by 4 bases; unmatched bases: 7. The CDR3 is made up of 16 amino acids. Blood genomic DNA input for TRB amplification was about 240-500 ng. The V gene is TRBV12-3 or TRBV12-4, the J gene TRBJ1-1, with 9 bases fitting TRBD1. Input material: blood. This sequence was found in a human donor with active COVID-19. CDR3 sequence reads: CASSLGGTGMFTEAFF. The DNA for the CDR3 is TGTGCCAGCAGTTTAGGAGGGACAGGGATGTTCACTGAAGCTTTCTTT.